The clone carrying this TCR beta chain was seen a few times. The study recruited healthy Caucasian donors from Russia who were aged roughly 6 to 95. Isolation yielded PBMCs, at least 7 million per sample, in every case. Primed by a sample-barcoded 5' primer and a J-beta primer mix, a second PCR proceeded for roughly 6 to 12 cycles. The template-switch adaptor, which had 12 random nucleotides, put a tag on each cDNA molecule. In TCRdb, the 5' RACE reads were re-called with MiXCR into one record per CDR3 protein. The sample consists of about 1.6 million distinct CDR3 sequences, almost 35% of them appearing once. This sample is drawn from a study of blood T cells in healthy people across ages. Study-level background: The capture of about one barcoded beta molecule per two T cells was achieved by template switching.

Looked up from germline, CDR1 is MNHEY and CDR2 is SMNVEV (reference sequence). Trimming took 3 bases from V and 2 from J, leaving 10 bases between them. CDR3 length equals 15 residues. This sequence originates from a woman aged 25 to 39 in good health. The rearrangement links TRBV27 to TRBJ2-2; the D is unclear. Sequencing used blood. CDR3 sequence (DNA): TGTGCCAGCAGTTTTGTCAGAGACAACACCGGGGAGCTGTTTTTT. The encoded protein is CASSFVRDNTGELFF.